These 3 T cell receptor beta chains came from one sample sequenced in a study of CD8 T cells in ankylosing spondylitis. Study-wide results and limits: Among TCR beta sequences, a motif of eight or nine highly homologous variants appeared characteristic of ankylosing spondylitis blood.

The antigens of these receptors remain unknown. MiXCR was run by TCRdb on the 5' RACE reads, yielding one entry per CDR3 protein. This table has 500,000 to 550,000 distinct CDR3 sequences, about 12% appearing once. The sample taken for sequencing was blood, either unsorted or a sorted T cell fraction (not recorded which). Receptors originate from a male donor with ankylosing spondylitis.

This clonotype came up many times. The chain has TRBV20-1 and TRBJ1-1; perhaps TRBD1 as D (5 bases). CDR1 is DFQATT, CDR2 SNEGSKA, per germline (reference sequence). CDR3 size: 14 residues. Trimming removed 5 bases at V and 0 bases at J, with 13 bases between. This CDR3 is CSAFRGGMNTEAFF. For the CDR3, the DNA is TGCAGTGCTTTCCGGGGGGGGATGAACACTGAAGCTTTCTTT.

This sequence joins TRBV7-2 and TRBJ2-1; TRBD2 agrees at 10 bases. The J segment lost 5 bases and the V segment lost 4 bases, leaving 5 bases of the junction unmatched. There are 15 residues in the CDR3. CDR1 SGHTA and CDR2 FQGNSA come from the germline V gene. The CDR3 DNA reads TGTGCCAGCAGCTACCGGACTAGCGGAGACAATGAGCAGTTCTTC. Encoded protein: CASSYRTSGDNEQFF. The full variable domain, with the rest looked up from reference TRBV7-2 and TRBJ2-1, is GAGVSQSPSNKVTEKGKDVELRCDPISGHTALYWYRQSLGQGLEFLIYFQGNSAPDKSGLPSDRFSAERTGGSVSTLTIQRTQQEDSAVYLCASSYRTSGDNEQFFGPGTRLTVL.

This clonotype was detected only a few times. The V and J genes are TRBV6-2 or TRBV6-3 and TRBJ2-7; D gene ambiguous. Between the trimmed V and J ends, which lost 2 bases and 5 bases, there was a span of 13 bases. Germline CDR1 reads MNHEY; CDR2 reads SVGEGT. CDR3 length: 14 residues. The CDR3 region has the DNA TGTGCCAGCAGTTACCTCCAGATTGGCCACGAGCAGTACTTC. Amino acids: CASSYLQIGHEQYF.